These 16 T cell receptor beta chains were all obtained from the same sample, sequenced in a study of cytomegalovirus exposure and HLA in healthy donors. TCRdb's table, derived via immunoSEQ multiplex PCR, lists solely in-frame clones and lacks some. The sample holds over 75,000 clones, roughly 93% seen once. The sample comprised PBMCs. These receptors all come from a man aged 25-40 years in good health and CMV-seronegative.

The J gene is TRBJ1-1, the V gene TRBV15, with 7 bases matching TRBD1. Germline V lookup: CDR1 LNHNV, CDR2 YYDKDF (reference sequence). This CDR3 spans 15 amino acids. Losses at the gene ends were 5 bases for V and 4 bases for J; bases not matched to a gene: 10. The CDR3 nucleotides are TGTGCCACCAGCCGCCGGGGACAGTTAAGCACTGAAGCTTTCTTT. Residues: CATSRRGQLSTEAFF.

The chain carries TRBV19 and TRBJ2-1; 7 nucleotides line up with TRBD1. The CDR3 runs 15 residues. J gave up 3 bases and V 6 bases, and 8 bases lay outside the gene matches. CDR1 is LNHDA, CDR2 SQIVND, per germline (reference sequence). Here the CDR3 DNA reads TGTGCCAGTAGCAACCGGGACAGCCACTACAATGAGCAGTTCTTC. Its protein is CASSNRDSHYNEQFF.

V usage is TRBV19 and J usage is TRBJ2-7; 9 bases agree with TRBD1. With V trimmed by 5 bases and J by 6 bases, 5 bases remained unmatched. Germline CDR1 reads LNHDA; CDR2 reads SQIVND (reference sequence). The CDR3 length is 13 residues. In DNA, the CDR3 is TGTGCCAGTAGTCAGGACAGGGGAACCGAGCAGTACTTC. Translated: CASSQDRGTEQYF.

The rearrangement uses TRBV6-1 and TRBJ1-2, with 9 bases aligning to TRBD1. The CDR3 covers 14 residues. With 3 bases clipped from V and 7 bases from J, the junction kept 6 bases outside the gene matches. Germline assignment: CDR1 MNHNS and CDR2 SASEGT. CDR3 sequence reads: CASSEIQGARGYTF. In DNA, the CDR3 is TGTGCCAGCAGTGAGATACAGGGGGCGCGTGGCTACACCTTC.

The rearrangement joins TRBV29-1 to TRBJ2-7, with TRBD1 matching over 9 bases. The trim removed 2 bases at V and 3 bases at J, leaving 8 bases unmatched. Germline CDR1 is SQVTM and CDR2 is ANQGSEA. This CDR3 has 15 amino acids. This CDR3 reads CSVENSTGQGYEQYF. The CDR3 nucleotides are TGCAGCGTTGAAAACAGCACGGGACAGGGCTACGAGCAGTACTTC.

This chain joins TRBV6-1 and TRBJ2-2; D is unclear. The CDR3 totals 14 residues. The ends were cut back, 2 bases at V and 3 bases at J, with 7 bases in the middle. CDR1 and CDR2 from the germline V gene are MNHNS and SASEGT. The CDR3 spells CASSESVYTGELFF. The CDR3, as DNA: TGTGCCAGCAGTGAATCGGTGTACACCGGGGAGCTGTTTTTT.

This clone was found a few times. V usage is TRBV10-1 and J usage is TRBJ2-1; 10 bases are shared with TRBD2. V shed 10 bases and J 7 bases; nucleotides not matched to a gene: 4. Germline V gene sequence: CDR1 WNHNN, CDR2 SYGVQD (reference sequence). The CDR3 spans 12 residues. This CDR3 reads CATGLASNEQFF. The CDR3 DNA reads as TGCGCCACGGGACTAGCGTCGAATGAGCAGTTCTTC.

This clone showed up just a few times. The V gene is TRBV6-5, the J gene TRBJ1-6, with TRBD1 as a possible D gene (6 bases). The germline V gene has CDR1 MNHEY and CDR2 SVGAGI. The V and J ends lost 10 bases and 1 base respectively, with 14 bases between them. The CDR3 has 15 amino acids. The CDR3 protein is CATHRVESYNSPLHF. As DNA, the CDR3 is TGTGCCACTCACAGGGTGGAGTCCTATAATTCACCCCTCCACTTT.

The chain couples TRBV7-9 to TRBJ2-1, with 8 bases fitting TRBD1. Trimming cost V 1 base and J 9 bases; bases outside gene matches: 14. This CDR3 spans 17 amino acids. Germline V gene data show CDR1 as SEHNR and CDR2 as FQNEAQ (reference sequence). The CDR3 nucleotides read TGTGCCAGCAGCTTAGGCGGAAAACAGGGGGTGGTCGGTGAGCAGTTCTTC. Translating it yields CASSLGGKQGVVGEQFF.

V is TRBV4-1 and J is TRBJ2-7; 8 bases map to TRBD2. The CDR3 is 16 amino acids. Looked up from germline, CDR1 is MGHRA and CDR2 is YSYEKL. Unmatched junction bases numbered 9, after V lost 3 bases and J lost 2 bases. CDR3 bases: TGCGCCAGCAGCCAGGGGCCGGGGACTAGTACCTACGAGCAGTACTTC. This codes for CASSQGPGTSTYEQYF.

This clone was detected once. The chain combines TRBV19 with TRBJ2-7; TRBD2 matches at 7 bases. V lost 0 bases, J lost 2 bases, and 13 bases stayed unmatched. The CDR3 is made up of 18 amino acids. Germline-derived CDR1 and CDR2 are LNHDA and SQIVND (reference sequence). The CDR3, as DNA: TGTGCCAGTAGTATAGATCTCCCCGGTCCACGGGGGGCCTACGAGCAGTACTTC. Translated, it gives CASSIDLPGPRGAYEQYF.

This clone was counted once. The rearrangement joins TRBV5-8 to TRBJ2-7; TRBD1 is a possible D gene (5 bases). The V end lost 4 bases, the J end lost 2 bases, and 19 bases lay between the germline ends. Germline lookup yields CDR1 SGHTS and CDR2 YDEGEE. The CDR3 is 16 amino acids. Here the CDR3 DNA reads TGTGCCAGCAGCCGTCTCTCGTACGACAGCACCTACGAGCAGTACTTC. Translating gives CASSRLSYDSTYEQYF.

This clone was counted once. The genes are TRBV19 and TRBJ2-7; the match to TRBD2 covers 11 bases. The CDR3 is made up of 16 amino acids. V gave up 5 bases and J gave up 2 bases; unmatched junction bases: 8. Looked up from germline, CDR1 is LNHDA and CDR2 is SQIVND (reference sequence). CDR3 bases: TGTGCCAGTAGTGGACCGGGACTAGCGGACACCTACGAGCAGTACTTC. Translated, it gives CASSGPGLADTYEQYF.

The rearrangement joins TRBV6-1 to TRBJ2-1; tentatively, D is TRBD1 (5 bases). Deletions cut 5 bases from V and 16 bases from J, with 15 bases between. From germline, CDR1 is MNHNS and CDR2 SASEGT. The CDR3 is made up of 11 amino acids. The CDR3 protein is CASSLDRKIFF. DNA of the CDR3: TGTGCCAGCAGTTTAGACAGAAAAATTTTCTTC.

This chain uses TRBV2 with TRBJ2-1, with D perhaps TRBD2 (6 bases). Germline values: CDR1 SNHLY, CDR2 FYNNEI. V lost 4 bases and J lost 3, with 10 bases in between. The CDR3 has 14 residues. In nucleotides, the CDR3 is TGTGCCAGCAGTGCTAGCGCAATCTACAATGAGCAGTTCTTC. As protein: CASSASAIYNEQFF.

This clone was found once. V and J are TRBV5-6 and TRBJ2-1, with 9 bases matching TRBD1. Trimming cost V 5 bases and J 6 bases; bases outside gene matches: 12. Germline CDR1 reads SGHDT; CDR2 reads YYEEEE. The CDR3 contains 16 residues. The CDR3 loop is CASRQQGAGAFNEQFF. The CDR3 DNA sequence: TGTGCCAGCAGGCAACAGGGGGCCGGGGCGTTCAATGAGCAGTTCTTC.